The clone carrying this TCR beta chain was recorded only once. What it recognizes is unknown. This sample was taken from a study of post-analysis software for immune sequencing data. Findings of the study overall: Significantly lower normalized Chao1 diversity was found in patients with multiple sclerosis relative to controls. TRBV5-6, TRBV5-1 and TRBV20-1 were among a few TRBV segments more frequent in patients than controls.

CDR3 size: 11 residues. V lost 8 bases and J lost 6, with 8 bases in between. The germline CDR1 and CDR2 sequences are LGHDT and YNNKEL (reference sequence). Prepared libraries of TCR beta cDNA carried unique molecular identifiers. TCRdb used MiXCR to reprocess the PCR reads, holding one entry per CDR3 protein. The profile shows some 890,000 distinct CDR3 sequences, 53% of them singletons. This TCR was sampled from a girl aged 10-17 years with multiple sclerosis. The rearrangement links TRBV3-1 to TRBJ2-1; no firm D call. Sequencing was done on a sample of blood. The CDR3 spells CASGSLNEQFF. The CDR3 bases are TGTGCCAGCGGCAGTCTCAATGAGCAGTTCTTC.